Listed below are T cell receptor beta chains from one sample, sequenced in a study of T cells in Graves' hyperthyroidism and ophthalmopathy. TCRdb processed the multiplex PCR reads anew with MiXCR; each CDR3 protein has one entry. This table has 150,000 or so distinct CDR3 sequences, 9.4% appearing once. Source material: blood. The receptors were sampled from a woman under 30 with Graves' hyperthyroidism that later progressed to Graves' ophthalmopathy. CDR3s include the opening cysteine and the closing phenylalanine or tryptophan. D genes are given only for firm matches. Part of the rows lack a size; the others show once, few, many or a class for expanded clones.

d_call,j_call,v_call,clone_size,cdr3_aa,cdr3_nt
TRBD2,TRBJ2-3,TRBV7-2,many,CATSRSGMKTDTQYF,TGTGCCACCTCCCGAAGCGGGATGAAGACAGATACGCAGTATTTT
.,TRBJ2-1,TRBV20-1,.,CSVRDLQVDEQFF,TGCAGTGTTCGGGACCTTCAGGTCGATGAGCAGTTCTTC
.,TRBJ2-7,TRBV5-1,.,CASSLGQRNGKQYF,TGCGCCAGCAGCTTGGGGCAGAGGAATGGAAAGCAGTACTTC
TRBD1,TRBJ2-7,TRBV29-1,many,CSVGTGETYEQYF,TGCAGCGTTGGGACAGGGGAGACCTACGAGCAGTACTTC
TRBD2,TRBJ2-2,TRBV11-3,many,CASSLVAGDMAGELFF,TGTGCCAGCAGCTTAGTAGCGGGAGATATGGCCGGGGAGCTGTTTTTT
.,TRBJ1-2,TRBV5-4,few,CASSLDGQAKGYTF,TGTGCCAGCAGCTTGGATGGGCAGGCAAAGGGCTACACCTTC
TRBD2,TRBJ2-1,TRBV7-6,few,CASSLARGGGLTYNEQFF,TGTGCCAGCAGCTTAGCGCGCGGCGGGGGGTTAACCTACAATGAGCAGTTCTTC
.,TRBJ1-1,TRBV9,many,CASSVGWTTEAFF,TGTGCCAGCAGCGTTGGTTGGACCACTGAAGCTTTCTTT
TRBD1,TRBJ1-1,TRBV19,many,CASSKRQGGSTEAFF,TGTGCCAGTAGTAAGAGACAGGGAGGTTCCACTGAAGCTTTCTTT
TRBD2,TRBJ2-1,TRBV27,many,CASSQLGTSTDNEQFF,TGTGCCAGCAGTCAACTAGGGACTAGCACCGACAATGAGCAGTTCTTC
TRBD2,TRBJ2-3,TRBV19,few,CASSKAPSGTTTDTQYF,TGTGCCAGTAGTAAAGCCCCTAGCGGAACTACCACAGATACGCAGTATTTT
.,TRBJ2-2,TRBV5-1,.,CASSLASGELFF,TGCGCCAGCAGCTTGGCCTCCGGGGAGCTGTTTTTT
.,TRBJ2-7,TRBV20-1,few,CSAREYGGLELEQYF,TGCAGTGCTAGAGAATATGGGGGCCTTGAGTTGGAGCAGTACTTC
.,TRBJ1-2,TRBV2,many,CASSEAPRQSYGYTF,TGTGCCAGCAGTGAAGCGCCGAGACAGTCCTATGGCTACACCTTC
.,TRBJ2-2,TRBV10-3,many,CAISPRFYTGELFF,TGTGCCATCAGCCCACGTTTTTACACCGGGGAGCTGTTTTTT
.,TRBJ2-7,TRBV7-9,many,CASSLGAYEQYF,TGTGCCAGCAGCTTAGGCGCCTACGAGCAGTACTTC
TRBD2,TRBJ2-4,TRBV12-3/TRBV12-4,many,CASSLSSGAGVNIQYF,TGTGCCAGCAGTTTAAGTTCGGGCGCGGGAGTTAACATTCAGTACTTC
.,TRBJ2-7,TRBV20-1,many,CSALAGNEQYF,TGCAGTGCTCTGGCGGGAAACGAGCAGTACTTC
.,TRBJ2-2,TRBV7-3,many,CASSPLQGKGLRELFF,TGTGCCAGCAGCCCCCTACAGGGCAAGGGGCTTCGGGAGCTGTTTTTT
TRBD1,TRBJ1-5,TRBV2,many,CASSEDPSVTRGEYSNQPQHF,TGTGCCAGCAGTGAAGACCCATCTGTCACCAGGGGGGAGTATAGCAATCAGCCCCAGCATTTT
.,TRBJ2-6,TRBV19,many,CASGSGANVLTF,TGTGCCAGTGGCTCTGGGGCCAACGTCCTGACTTTC
.,TRBJ2-5,TRBV9,many,CASSVDGETQYF,TGTGCCAGCAGCGTAGATGGGGAGACCCAGTACTTC
.,TRBJ2-5,TRBV12-3/TRBV12-4,many,CASSLRVFQETQYF,TGTGCCAGCAGTTTAAGGGTATTCCAAGAGACCCAGTACTTC
.,TRBJ1-5,TRBV6-2/TRBV6-3,many,CASSYEAVGNQPQHF,TGTGCCAGCAGTTACGAGGCTGTGGGAAATCAGCCCCAGCATTTT
.,TRBJ1-5,TRBV28,many,CASRRSGVSNQPQHF,TGTGCCAGCAGGAGGTCCGGAGTAAGCAATCAGCCCCAGCATTTT
.,TRBJ1-6,TRBV6-1,few,CASSGGGARYNSPLHF,TGTGCCAGCAGCGGGGGGGGGGCACGGTATAATTCACCCCTCCACTTT
.,TRBJ2-1,TRBV12-3/TRBV12-4,many,CASSPQYNEQFF,TGTGCCAGCAGCCCACAATACAATGAGCAGTTCTTC
.,TRBJ2-5,TRBV30,many,CAAVLSDQETQYF,TGTGCCGCCGTCTTATCAGACCAAGAGACCCAGTACTTC
.,TRBJ1-2,TRBV6-1,many,CASSPTEFFGYTF,TGTGCCAGCAGTCCGACGGAGTTTTTTGGCTACACCTTC